The 18 T cell receptor beta chains given below trace back to one sample, sequenced in a study of T cell responses to AZD1222 COVID-19 vaccine. Sequencing was performed with immunoSEQ multiplex PCR; in TCRdb, only in-frame clones are kept and a portion is missing. The sample has about 100,000 clones, around 87% seen once. This sample comprised peripheral blood, obtained 28 days after the second AZD1222 dose. The source is an adult who received the AZD1222 COVID-19 vaccine.

This sequence joins TRBV6-1 and TRBJ1-5; the D gene is possibly TRBD1 (5 bases). This CDR3 region has 13 residues. CDR1 MNHNS and CDR2 SASEGT come from the germline V gene. V was trimmed by 2 bases and J by 4 bases, leaving 6 bases between them. CDR3 nucleotides: TGTGCCAGCAGTGAATCAGGGAATCAGCCCCAGCATTTT. Protein sequence: CASSESGNQPQHF.

This chain links TRBV6-5 with TRBJ2-3; D not resolved. Trimming cost V 10 bases and J 1 base, with 9 bases left between them. Germline CDR1 MNHEY, CDR2 SVGAGI. The CDR3 extends over 12 amino acids. CDR3 loop: CATGRRTDTQYF. CDR3 bases: TGTGCCACCGGCCGTCGCACAGATACGCAGTATTTT.

The chain combines TRBV10-3 with TRBJ2-7; 10 bases map to TRBD2. The V segment lost 4 bases and the J segment 5 bases; nucleotides outside the gene matches: 8. The CDR3 contains 15 residues. CDR1 ENHRY and CDR2 SYGVKD come from the germline V gene. This CDR3 is CAISGFTSGINEQYF. In DNA, the CDR3 is TGTGCCATCAGTGGGTTCACTAGCGGGATCAACGAGCAGTACTTC.

The chain combines TRBV18 with TRBJ2-7; D is perhaps TRBD2 (5 bases). The germline V gene has CDR1 KGHSH and CDR2 LQKENI. Trimming took 5 bases from V and 1 from J, leaving 12 bases between them. The CDR3 length is 14 residues. The CDR3: CASSYTRGSYEQYF. CDR3 nucleotide sequence: TGTGCCAGCTCATATACCCGAGGGTCCTACGAGCAGTACTTC.

This clone was recorded once. The J gene is TRBJ2-2, the V gene TRBV4-1; tentative D call: TRBD2 (5 bases). V lost 4 bases and J 4 bases, leaving 19 bases between the germline ends. The germline V gene has CDR1 MGHRA and CDR2 YSYEKL. The CDR3 has 17 amino acids. DNA for the CDR3: TGCGCCAGCAGCCCCAGGACTGTAGCCTCAGTCACCGGGGAGCTGTTTTTT. It encodes CASSPRTVASVTGELFF.

This chain uses TRBV5-6 with TRBJ2-2, with 12 bases fitting TRBD2. The CDR3 contains 17 residues. Germline V gene lookup returns CDR1 SGHDT and CDR2 YYEEEE. The trim removed 1 base at V and 1 base at J, leaving 2 bases unmatched. The CDR3 DNA reads as TGTGCCAGCAGCTTGATGACTAGCGGGGGGAACACCGGGGAGCTGTTTTTT. Amino acids: CASSLMTSGGNTGELFF.

The CDR3 loop reads CAWSVGQGGREQYF. The CDR3 nucleotides read TGTGCCTGGAGTGTAGGGCAGGGGGGACGCGAGCAGTACTTC. V gene TRBV30 combines with J gene TRBJ2-7, with a tentative D call TRBD1 (7 bases). From germline, CDR1 is GTSNPN and CDR2 SVGIG (reference sequence). V shed 0 bases and J shed 6 bases, with 15 bases lying between them. The CDR3 spans 14 residues.

The chain joins TRBV5-5 to TRBJ1-1, with D hard to call. This CDR3 spans 13 amino acids. With 0 bases removed from V and 5 bases from J, the gap between germline ends came to 8 bases. Germline V gene sequence: CDR1 SGHKS, CDR2 YYEKEE (reference sequence). As DNA, the CDR3 is TGTGCCAGCAGCTTGGACGGTCGAACTGAAGCTTTCTTT. This sequence encodes CASSLDGRTEAFF.

V gene TRBV4-1 combines with J gene TRBJ2-2, with 9 positions matching TRBD1. Germline values: CDR1 MGHRA, CDR2 YSYEKL. The V gene end was trimmed by 3 bases and the J gene end by 8 bases; junction bases not matched to a gene: 16. There are 18 residues in the CDR3. The CDR3 spells CASSHPTGGTGFLGELFF. The CDR3, as DNA: TGCGCCAGCAGCCACCCGACCGGGGGGACAGGGTTTTTAGGGGAGCTGTTTTTT.

This chain links TRBV18 with TRBJ1-1; D is undetermined. The germline gives CDR1 KGHSH, CDR2 LQKENI. CDR3 length: 15 amino acids. Trimming removed 0 bases at V and 1 base at J, with 9 bases between. CDR3 loop: CASSPPRVGNTEAFF. The CDR3 bases are TGTGCCAGCTCACCACCACGGGTTGGGAACACTGAAGCTTTCTTT.

V usage is TRBV11-2 and J usage is TRBJ1-1, with D perhaps TRBD1 (5 bases). V lost 4 bases, J lost 3 bases, and 9 bases lay in between. This CDR3 spans 13 amino acids. The germline V gene has CDR1 SGHAT and CDR2 FQNNGV. The CDR3 region is CASSSTGYTEAFF. Written as DNA, the CDR3 is TGTGCCAGCAGCTCTACAGGTTACACTGAAGCTTTCTTT.

Note on this clone: Mismatch with germline at one junction end may stem from a read error. This chain joins TRBV6-2 or TRBV6-3 and TRBJ2-1, with 8 bases aligning to TRBD1. Germline CDR1 reads MNHEY; CDR2 reads SVGEGT. The CDR3 runs 16 residues. The CDR3 here is CASSYSSGGARNEQFF. CDR3 DNA sequence: TGTGCCAGCAGCTACTCGTCAGGGGGCGCGAGAAATGAGCAGTTCTTC.

This chain joins TRBV5-1 and TRBJ2-3, with 10 bases matching TRBD2. The V segment lost 5 bases and the J segment 4 bases; nucleotides outside the gene matches: 10. The CDR3 sequence is 16 residues long. Germline loops: CDR1 SGHRS, CDR2 YFSETQ. The CDR3, as DNA: TGCGCCAGCAGATGGACTAGCGGAGGGGTAGCAGATACGCAGTATTTT. Translation: CASRWTSGGVADTQYF.

V gene TRBV9 combines with J gene TRBJ2-2, with D perhaps matching TRBD1 (6 bases). The V and J ends lost 1 base and 0 bases respectively, with 10 bases between them. This CDR3 spans 16 amino acids. In germline, CDR1 is SGDLS, CDR2 YYNGEE. CDR3: CASSVYGGPNTGELFF. Written as DNA, the CDR3 is TGTGCCAGCAGCGTATATGGGGGCCCGAACACCGGGGAGCTGTTTTTT.

The chain combines TRBV6-5 with TRBJ2-7, with unresolved D. Germline V gives CDR1 MNHEY, CDR2 SVGAGI. With 8 bases removed from V and 5 bases from J, the gap between germline ends came to 10 bases. The CDR3 length is 11 residues. The CDR3 nucleotides read TGTGCCAGCGCCAACGGACACGAGCAGTACTTC. Protein: CASANGHEQYF.

The CDR3 DNA reads TGTGCCAGCAGCTTAAGCGGGCGAAGCTCCTACGAGCAGTACTTC. Its protein product is CASSLSGRSSYEQYF. The rearrangement uses TRBV7-2 and TRBJ2-7, with D maybe TRBD2 (6 bases). The CDR3 consists of 15 residues. Trimming took off 2 bases at V and 0 bases at J, with 11 bases between the two ends. The V gene's germline CDR1 is SGHTA and CDR2 FQGNSA.

The gene calls are TRBV11-2 and TRBJ2-7; TRBD1 matches at 7 bases. Germline assignment: CDR1 SGHAT and CDR2 FQNNGV. With V trimmed by 4 bases and J by 9 bases, 9 bases remained unmatched. This CDR3 contains 13 residues. Here the CDR3 DNA reads TGTGCCAGCAGCTCATACAGGGGCCAGGGGCAGTACTTC. This translates into CASSSYRGQGQYF.

A remark on this clone: Other DNA sequences in this specimen translate into the identical CDR3. The gene calls are TRBV7-2 and TRBJ2-3; tentatively, D is TRBD2 (5 bases). Germline V lookup: CDR1 SGHTA, CDR2 FQGNSA. Trimming pared 3 bases from V and 2 bases from J, leaving 9 bases between. This CDR3 is built from 14 residues. CDR3 region: CASSFGLSTDTQYF. CDR3 DNA sequence: TGTGCCAGCAGCTTCGGACTTTCCACAGATACGCAGTATTTT. The full variable domain, its missing parts supplied by reference TRBV7-2 and TRBJ2-3, is GAGVSQSPSNKVTEKGKDVELRCDPISGHTALYWYRQSLGQGLEFLIYFQGNSAPDKSGLPSDRFSAERTGGSVSTLTIQRTQQEDSAVYLCASSFGLSTDTQYFGPGTRLTVL.